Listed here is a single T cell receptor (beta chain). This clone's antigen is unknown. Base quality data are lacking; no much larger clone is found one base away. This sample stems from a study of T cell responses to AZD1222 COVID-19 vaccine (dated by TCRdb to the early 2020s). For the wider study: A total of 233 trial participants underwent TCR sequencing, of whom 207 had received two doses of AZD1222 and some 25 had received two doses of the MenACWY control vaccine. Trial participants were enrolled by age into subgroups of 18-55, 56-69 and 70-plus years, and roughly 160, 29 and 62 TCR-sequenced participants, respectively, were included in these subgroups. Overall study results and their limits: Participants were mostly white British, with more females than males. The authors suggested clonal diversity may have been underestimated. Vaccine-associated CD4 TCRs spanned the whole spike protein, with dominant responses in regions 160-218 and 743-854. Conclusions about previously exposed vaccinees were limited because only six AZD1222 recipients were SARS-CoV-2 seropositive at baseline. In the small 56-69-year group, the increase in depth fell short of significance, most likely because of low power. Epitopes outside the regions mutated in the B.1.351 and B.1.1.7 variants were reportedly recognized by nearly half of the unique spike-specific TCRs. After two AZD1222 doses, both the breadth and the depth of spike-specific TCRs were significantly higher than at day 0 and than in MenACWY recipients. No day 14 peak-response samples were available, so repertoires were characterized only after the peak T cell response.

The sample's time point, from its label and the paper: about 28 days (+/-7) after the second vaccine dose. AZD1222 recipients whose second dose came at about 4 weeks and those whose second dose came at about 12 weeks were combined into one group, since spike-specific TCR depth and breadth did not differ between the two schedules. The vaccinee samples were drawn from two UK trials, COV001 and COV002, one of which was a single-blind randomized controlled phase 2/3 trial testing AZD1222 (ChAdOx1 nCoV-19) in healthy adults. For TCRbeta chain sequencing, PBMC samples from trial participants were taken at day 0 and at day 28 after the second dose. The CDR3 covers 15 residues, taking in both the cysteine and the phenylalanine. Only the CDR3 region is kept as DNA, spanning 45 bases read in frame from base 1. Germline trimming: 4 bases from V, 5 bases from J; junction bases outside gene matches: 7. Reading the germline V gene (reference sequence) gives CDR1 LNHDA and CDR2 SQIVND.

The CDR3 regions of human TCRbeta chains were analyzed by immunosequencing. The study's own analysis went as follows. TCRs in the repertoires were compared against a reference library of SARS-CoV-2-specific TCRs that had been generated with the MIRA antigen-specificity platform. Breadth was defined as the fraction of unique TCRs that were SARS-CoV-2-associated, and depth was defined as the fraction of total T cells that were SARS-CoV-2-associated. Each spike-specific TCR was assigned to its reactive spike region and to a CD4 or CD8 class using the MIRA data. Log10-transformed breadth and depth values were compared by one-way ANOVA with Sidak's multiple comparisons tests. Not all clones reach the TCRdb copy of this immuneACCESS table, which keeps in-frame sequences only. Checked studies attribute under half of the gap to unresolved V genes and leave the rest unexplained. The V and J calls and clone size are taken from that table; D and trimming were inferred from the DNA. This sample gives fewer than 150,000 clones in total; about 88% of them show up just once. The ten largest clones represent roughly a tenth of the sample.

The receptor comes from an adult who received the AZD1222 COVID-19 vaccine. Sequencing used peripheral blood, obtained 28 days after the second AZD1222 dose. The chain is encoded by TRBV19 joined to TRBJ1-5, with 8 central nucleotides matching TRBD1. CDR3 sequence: CASSNGQGRDQPQHF. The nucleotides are TGTGCCAGTAGTAACGGACAGGGCCGGGATCAGCCCCAGCATTTT.